Sequencing of this T cell receptor (beta chain) was carried out in a study of blood T cell repertoires in COVID-19. Study details: Italy, Spain and the United States were the sources of the convalescent and acute COVID-19 samples. The cDNA or gDNA used as material had been derived from T cells, B-cell-depleted T cells, or PBMCs.

The ends were cut back, 7 bases at V and 7 bases at J, with 13 bases in the middle. This CDR3 is 13 amino acids long. In the study's own analysis: By means of reference gene primer amplification, nucleated cell counts were estimated. The data were produced by immunoSEQ multiplex PCR, yet TCRdb's version contains in-frame clones alone and is incomplete. That table supplies the V and J calls and clone size; D and trimming were determined from the DNA. Among under 200,000 clones listed, 70% to 80% were seen once. The source material was peripheral blood. The chain employs TRBV12-3 or TRBV12-4 and TRBJ2-2, with D maybe TRBD2 (6 bases). This receptor was taken from a man between 60 and 75 years old with acute or convalescent COVID-19. CDR3 nucleotide sequence: TGTGCCAGCATGGGCGGGGCCGACGGGGAGCTGTTTTTT. This encodes CASMGGADGELFF.